Below, 18 T cell receptor beta chains from the same sample are listed, as sequenced in a study of T cells in women clearing cervical HPV infection. Using immunoSEQ multiplex PCR, the repertoire was profiled, and TCRdb retains in-frame clones only, with some absent. The listing records about 30,000 clones. Sequenced: blood buffy coat. These receptors all come from a woman aged 18 to 75 with a cervical HPV16 infection that either progressed to CIN3+ or cleared (not recorded which).

For this clone: The read finishes 3 residues shy of the CDR3 end, and the germline J gene is used to complete it. The chain combines TRBV6-2 or TRBV6-3 with TRBJ1-2, with D hard to call. Germline V gene data show CDR1 as MNHEY and CDR2 as SVGEGT. The CDR3 is made up of 13 amino acids. The CDR3 reads CASSYPALVGYTF. Incomplete CDR3 DNA: TGTGCCAGCAGTTACCCCGCTCTGGTCGGG.

As for this clone: The missing CDR3 end, 3 residues past where the read stops, is filled in from the germline J gene. The V and J genes are TRBV20-1 and TRBJ2-5; possibly TRBD1 for D (6 bases). The germline V gene has CDR1 DFQATT and CDR2 SNEGSKA (reference sequence). This CDR3 has 13 amino acids. V gave up 2 bases and J gave up 5 bases, with 12 bases separating them. CDR3 protein: CSARNQGRETQYF. Partial CDR3 DNA: TGCAGTGCTAGAAATCAGGGGCGGGAGACC.

Regarding this clone: The CDR3 goes on 3 residues after the read ends, and that part is filled in from the germline J gene. The chain uses TRBV11-2 and TRBJ1-1; no clear D gene. This CDR3 has 14 amino acids. Germline CDR1 SGHAT, CDR2 FQNNGV. Trimming shortened V by 2 bases and J by 0 bases, and 7 bases separated the two germline ends. Partial CDR3 DNA: TGTGCCAGCAGCTTATTTTCAGTGAACACTGAA. As protein: CASSLFSVNTE. The whole CDR3 is CASSLFSVNTEAFF.

Notes on this clone: The CDR3 end lies 3 residues beyond the end of the read and is filled in from the germline J gene. V and J are TRBV14 and TRBJ2-1; 7 bases match TRBD2. The CDR3 contains 16 residues. The V and J ends lost 2 bases and 5 bases, in that order; junction bases with no gene match: 9. Germline V gene lookup returns CDR1 SGHDN and CDR2 FVKESK. The DNA read from the CDR3 is TGTGCCAGCAGCCAAAGCGGTAGGCTAGCGGACAATGAG. It translates to CASSQSGRLADNE. In full, the CDR3 is CASSQSGRLADNEQFF.

Points on this clone: The read finishes 3 residues shy of the CDR3 end, and the germline J gene is used to complete it. V and J are TRBV2 and TRBJ2-4; D is undetermined. Germline-derived CDR1 and CDR2 are SNHLY and FYNNEI. The CDR3 has 14 residues. This CDR3 is CASSDRRYHQPQYF. The CDR3 DNA, read in part, is TGTGCCAGCAGTGACAGGCGATATCATCAGCCT.

Regarding this clone: From the germline J gene comes the end of the CDR3, since the read stops 3 residues before it. The chain recombines TRBV20-1 with TRBJ2-4; possibly TRBD1 for D (5 bases). The CDR3 contains 13 residues. Germline V gives CDR1 DFQATT, CDR2 SNEGSKA (reference sequence). The covered CDR3 bases are TGCAGTTCTTTTACAGGCCCGGGTCAGGAT. Amino acids: CSSFTGPGQD. The CDR3, in full, reads CSSFTGPGQDQYF.

The sequenced CDR3 bases are TGCAGTGCTAGAGTCGGGACAGGGGGGGGCTCACCC. Translating it yields CSARVGTGGGSP. The CDR3 in full is CSARVGTGGGSPLHF. The genes are TRBV20-1 and TRBJ1-6; 11 bases align to TRBD1. The CDR3 goes on 3 residues after the read ends, and that part is filled in from the germline J gene. Germline assignment: CDR1 DFQATT and CDR2 SNEGSKA (reference sequence). V was pared by 1 base and J by 10 bases, with 6 bases of the junction left unmatched. CDR3 length: 15 amino acids.

Of note for this clone: The read ends 3 residues before the CDR3 terminus; that terminus is restored from the germline J gene. The V call is TRBV5-5, the J call TRBJ1-4, with TRBD1 matching 7 bases. The CDR3 runs 13 residues. The germline CDR1 and CDR2 sequences are SGHKS and YYEKEE (reference sequence). The sequenced part of the CDR3 DNA is TGTGCCAGCAGCGGGACAGTCGATTCACCA. Residues: CASSGTVDSP. The whole CDR3 reads CASSGTVDSPLFF. The full variable domain, rest sourced from reference TRBV5-5 and TRBJ1-4, is DAGVTQSPTHLIKTRGQQVTLRCSPISGHKSVSWYQQVLGQGPQFIFQYYEKEERGRGNFPDRFSARQFPNYSSELNVNALLLGDSALYLCASSGTVDSPLFFGSGTQLSVL.

As concerns this clone: The read ends 3 residues before the CDR3 terminus; that terminus is restored from the germline J gene. This chain joins TRBV19 and TRBJ2-3, with D possibly TRBD2 on 6 matching bases. CDR1 LNHDA and CDR2 SQIVND come from the germline V gene (reference sequence). Trimming stripped 5 bases from V and 7 bases from J, with 10 bases between. The CDR3 is made up of 12 amino acids. CDR3 residues: CASSRGDYTQYF. The sequenced part of the CDR3 DNA is TGTGCCAGTAGTCGCGGGGATTATACG.

With regard to this clone: The CDR3 extends 3 residues past the end of the read, so its final part is completed from the germline J gene. V is TRBV30 and J is TRBJ1-2, with a weak D call TRBD1 (5 bases). The CDR3 contains 11 residues. CDR1 and CDR2 from the germline V gene are GTSNPN and SVGIG (reference sequence). V lost 4 bases, J lost 5 bases, and 8 bases lay in between. The CDR3 DNA, read in part, is TGTGCCTGGAAGGGGTATTATGGC. Amino acid sequence: CAWKGYYG. The entire CDR3 protein reads CAWKGYYGYTF.

About this clone itself: The read comes to an end 3 residues before the CDR3 does, leaving the germline J gene to fill in the end. The chain has TRBV6-4 and TRBJ2-3; 7 bases match TRBD2. The CDR3 totals 13 residues. Germline-derived CDR1 and CDR2 are MRHNA and SNTAGT. V shed 8 bases and J 0 bases; nucleotides not matched to a gene: 2. The CDR3 loop is CASGSGSTDTQYF. The part of the CDR3 DNA that was read is TGTGCCAGCGGTAGCGGGAGCACAGATACG.

Regarding this clone: Read data end 3 residues before the CDR3 end; the end is taken from the germline J gene. The chain carries TRBV2 and TRBJ2-4; 11 bases are a match to TRBD1. Trimming cost V 10 bases and J 7 bases; bases outside gene matches: 3. The CDR3 has 12 amino acids. CDR1 is SNHLY and CDR2 is FYNNEI in the germline V gene. The CDR3 reads CANRDRGNIQYF. Partial CDR3 DNA: TGTGCCAACCGGGACAGGGGGAACATT.

Remarks on this clone: Read coverage stops 3 residues before the CDR3 terminus; the germline J gene supplies the remainder. The chain joins TRBV19 to TRBJ1-4; 7 nucleotides line up with TRBD1. Losses at the gene ends were 8 bases for V and 4 bases for J; bases not matched to a gene: 13. CDR1 and CDR2 from the germline V gene are LNHDA and SQIVND (reference sequence). The CDR3 length is 16 residues. The CDR3 DNA, read in part, is TGTGCCAGTCAGCGACGGCAGGGGGTTCTTAATGAAAAA. Translating it yields CASQRRQGVLNEK. The entire CDR3 protein is CASQRRQGVLNEKLFF.

CDR3 DNA, as far as it was read: TGCGCCAGCAGCTTGGAGGGACAGGGGAGCACAGATACG. Residues: CASSLEGQGSTDT. The entire CDR3 is CASSLEGQGSTDTQYF. V gene TRBV5-1 combines with J gene TRBJ2-3; 10 bases fit TRBD1. The read ends 3 residues shy of where the CDR3 ends; the end is completed using the germline J gene. J lost 0 bases, V lost 0 bases, and 1 base had no gene match. Germline V CDR1 and CDR2: SGHRS, YFSETQ. The CDR3 totals 16 residues.

As to this clone: The read finishes 3 residues shy of the CDR3 end, and the germline J gene is used to complete it. The chain recombines TRBV6-1 with TRBJ1-1; possible D gene TRBD1, 5 bases. Trimming left V 1 base short and J 3 bases short, with 9 bases between. Germline V CDR1 and CDR2: MNHNS, SASEGT. CDR3 length equals 14 residues. The CDR3 spells CASSEDRGDTEAFF. CDR3 DNA, as far as it was read: TGTGCCAGCAGTGAAGATAGAGGGGACACTGAA.

As concerns this clone: The missing CDR3 end, 3 residues past where the read stops, is filled in from the germline J gene. J is TRBJ1-6 and V is TRBV5-6, with a weak D call TRBD1 (5 bases). Deletions cut 5 bases from V and 9 bases from J, with 15 bases between. From germline, CDR1 is SGHDT and CDR2 YYEEEE. This CDR3 is 14 amino acids long. CDR3 sequence: CASRSAGLSSPLHF. The CDR3 DNA, read in part, is TGTGCCAGCAGATCGGCAGGGCTAAGTTCACCC.

The part of the CDR3 DNA that was read is TGTGCCAGCTCCGAGGTTCGTAATCAGCCC. It translates to CASSEVRNQP. The whole CDR3 sequence is CASSEVRNQPQHF. V usage is TRBV18 and J usage is TRBJ1-5, with unresolved D. Sequencing ends 3 residues short of the CDR3 end; the germline J gene provides the rest. Germline V CDR1 and CDR2: KGHSH, LQKENI. This CDR3 has 13 residues. V was cut by 6 bases and J by 4 bases, with 10 bases left in between.

Of note for this clone: The CDR3 end lies 3 residues beyond the end of the read and is filled in from the germline J gene. The chain couples TRBV20-1 to TRBJ2-7, with 10 nucleotides matching TRBD1. CDR3 length: 18 amino acids. V shed 3 bases and J 2 bases; nucleotides not matched to a gene: 16. Germline V gene lookup returns CDR1 DFQATT and CDR2 SNEGSKA (reference sequence). The CDR3 loop is CSASAVDRGRLGTYEQYF. CDR3 DNA, as far as it was read: TGCAGTGCTAGTGCAGTGGACAGGGGGAGGCTCGGTACCTACGAG.